Following are 6 T cell receptor beta chains from one sample sequenced in a study of identical twins. TCRdb re-called the 5' RACE reads with MiXCR, one entry per CDR3 protein. The data contain 600,000 to 700,000 distinct CDR3 sequences, around 21% of them singletons. This sample was shared with a second study, whose subject was T cells expressing NK-cell markers.

Input material: PBMCs. All receptors derive from a woman aged 18-29 years in good health.

This chain links TRBV20-1 with TRBJ2-3; D might be TRBD1 (6 bases). The CDR3 extends over 17 amino acids. The V gene lost 6 bases and the J gene lost 5 bases, with 27 bases spanning the gap. The germline gives CDR1 DFQATT, CDR2 SNEGSKA (reference sequence). Written as DNA, the CDR3 is TGCAGTGCAAGGGGGATAACCGGGCTTAACCCAATAGATACGCAGTATTTT. Residues: CSARGITGLNPIDTQYF.

The chain is built from TRBV20-1 and TRBJ2-5, with TRBD2 identical over 9 bases. The CDR3 is 13 residues long. V trimming: 7 bases; J trimming: 5 bases; junction bases outside the gene matches: 8. Germline V gene data show CDR1 as DFQATT and CDR2 as SNEGSKA (reference sequence). CDR3 residues: CSGGGRAGETQYF. In nucleotides, the CDR3 is TGCAGTGGAGGCGGGAGGGCCGGGGAGACCCAGTACTTC.

This clonotype has only a few counts. As DNA, the CDR3 is TGTGCCAGCAGCGTAGAAGGGGGTCGGCGTGAAAAACTGTTTTTT. Translation gives CASSVEGGRREKLFF. The chain carries TRBV9 and TRBJ1-4; the D gene is possibly TRBD1 (6 bases). Looked up from germline, CDR1 is SGDLS and CDR2 is YYNGEE. The CDR3 is 15 amino acids. V was shortened by 0 bases and J by 7 bases, with 13 bases between the two germline ends.

The rearrangement links TRBV5-1 to TRBJ2-2; 8 bases agree with TRBD2. Germline V gene data show CDR1 as SGHRS and CDR2 as YFSETQ. CDR3 size: 18 residues. Unmatched junction bases numbered 14, after V lost 5 bases and J lost 2 bases. CDR3: CASRLGRNRGGNTGELFF. CDR3 sequence (DNA): TGCGCCAGCAGACTCGGCCGTAATCGGGGGGGAAACACCGGGGAGCTGTTTTTT.

At least ten counts were recorded for this clonotype. The V and J genes are TRBV4-3 and TRBJ2-1; the D is unclear. The CDR3 is 13 amino acids. Trimming stripped 3 bases from V and 3 bases from J, with 6 bases between. CDR1 and CDR2 from the germline V gene are LGHNA and YSLEER. The CDR3 sequence is CASSQDDYNEQFF. CDR3 in DNA: TGCGCCAGCAGCCAGGATGACTACAATGAGCAGTTCTTC.

This clonotype was seen a few times. This chain connects TRBV6-5 to TRBJ1-5; 8 positions match TRBD1. CDR1 MNHEY and CDR2 SVGAGI come from the germline V gene. J gave up 3 bases and V 3 bases, and 10 bases lay outside the gene matches. This CDR3 region has 17 residues. CDR3 loop: CASSYFPLGQVNQPQHF. The DNA for the CDR3 is TGTGCCAGCAGTTATTTCCCACTGGGACAGGTCAATCAGCCCCAGCATTTT.